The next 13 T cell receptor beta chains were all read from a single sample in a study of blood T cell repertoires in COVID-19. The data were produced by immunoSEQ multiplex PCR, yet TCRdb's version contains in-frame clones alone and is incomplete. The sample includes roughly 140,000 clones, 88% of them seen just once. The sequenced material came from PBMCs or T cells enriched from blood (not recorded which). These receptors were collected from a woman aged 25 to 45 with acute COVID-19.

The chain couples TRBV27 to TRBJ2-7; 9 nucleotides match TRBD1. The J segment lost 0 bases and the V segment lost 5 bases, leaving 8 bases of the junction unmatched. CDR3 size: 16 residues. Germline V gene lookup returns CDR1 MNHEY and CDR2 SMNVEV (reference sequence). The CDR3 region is CASSVDRDRVSYEQYF. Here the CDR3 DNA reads TGTGCCAGCAGTGTCGACCGGGACAGGGTCTCCTACGAGCAGTACTTC.

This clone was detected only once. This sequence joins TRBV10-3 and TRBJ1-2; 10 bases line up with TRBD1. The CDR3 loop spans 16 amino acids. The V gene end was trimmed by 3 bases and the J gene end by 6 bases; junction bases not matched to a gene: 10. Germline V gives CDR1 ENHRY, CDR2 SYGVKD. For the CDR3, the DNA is TGTGCCATCAGTGATGGGACAGGGGCCGGCCGAAATGGCTACACCTTC. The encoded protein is CAISDGTGAGRNGYTF.

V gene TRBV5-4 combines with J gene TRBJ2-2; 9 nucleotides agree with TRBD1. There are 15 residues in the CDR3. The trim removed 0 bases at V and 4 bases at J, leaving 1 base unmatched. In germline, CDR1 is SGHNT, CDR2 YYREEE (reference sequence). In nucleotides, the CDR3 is TGTGCCAGCAGCTTGGGACAGGGGGTCACCGGGGAGCTGTTTTTT. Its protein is CASSLGQGVTGELFF.

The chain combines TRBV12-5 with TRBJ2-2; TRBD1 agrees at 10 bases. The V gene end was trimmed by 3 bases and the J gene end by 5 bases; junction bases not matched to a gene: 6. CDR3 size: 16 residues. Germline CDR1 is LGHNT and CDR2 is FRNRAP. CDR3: CASGLRQGARTGELFF. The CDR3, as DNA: TGTGCTAGTGGTTTACGACAGGGGGCGCGAACCGGGGAGCTGTTTTTT.

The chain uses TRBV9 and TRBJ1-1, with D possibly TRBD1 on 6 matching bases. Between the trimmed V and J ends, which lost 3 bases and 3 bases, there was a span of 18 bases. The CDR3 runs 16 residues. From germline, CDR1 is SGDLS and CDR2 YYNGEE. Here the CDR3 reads CASSAEPLQGYTEAFF. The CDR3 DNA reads TGTGCCAGCAGCGCCGAGCCTCTACAGGGCTACACTGAAGCTTTCTTT.

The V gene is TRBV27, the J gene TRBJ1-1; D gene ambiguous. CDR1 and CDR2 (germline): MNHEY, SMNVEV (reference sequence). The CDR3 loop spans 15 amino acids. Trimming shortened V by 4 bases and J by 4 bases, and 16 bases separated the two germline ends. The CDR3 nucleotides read TGTGCCAGCAGTTCGTCCTGGGGAAGCGGCACTGAAGCTTTCTTT. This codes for CASSSSWGSGTEAFF.

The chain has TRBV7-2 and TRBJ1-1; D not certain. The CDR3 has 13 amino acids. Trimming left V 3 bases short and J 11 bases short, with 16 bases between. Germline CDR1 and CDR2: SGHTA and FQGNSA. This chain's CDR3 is CASSFHTTRTAFF. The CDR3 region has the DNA TGTGCCAGCAGCTTTCATACGACACGAACGGCTTTCTTT. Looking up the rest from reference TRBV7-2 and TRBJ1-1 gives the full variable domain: GAGVSQSPSNKVTEKGKDVELRCDPISGHTALYWYRQSLGQGLEFLIYFQGNSAPDKSGLPSDRFSAERTGGSVSTLTIQRTQQEDSAVYLCASSFHTTRTAFFGQGTRLTVV.

The CDR3 reads CASSSSYTEAFF. CDR3 DNA sequence: TGTGCCAGCAGCTCCAGTTACACTGAAGCTTTCTTT. V gene TRBV7-6 combines with J gene TRBJ1-1; D gene unclear. Germline CDR1 is SGHVS and CDR2 is FNYEAQ. V was cut by 4 bases and J by 3 bases, with 6 bases left in between. The CDR3 totals 12 residues.

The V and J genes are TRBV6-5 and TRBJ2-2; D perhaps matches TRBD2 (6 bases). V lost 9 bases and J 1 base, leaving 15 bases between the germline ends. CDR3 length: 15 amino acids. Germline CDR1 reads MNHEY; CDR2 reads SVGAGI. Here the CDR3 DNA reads TGTGCCAGTAGCACCGGGACTCAGAACACCGGGGAGCTGTTTTTT. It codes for CASSTGTQNTGELFF.

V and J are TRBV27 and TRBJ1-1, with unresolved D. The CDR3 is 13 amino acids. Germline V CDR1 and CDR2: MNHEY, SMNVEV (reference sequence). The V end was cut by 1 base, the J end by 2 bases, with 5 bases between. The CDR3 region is CASSLLINTEAFF. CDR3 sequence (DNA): TGTGCCAGCAGTTTATTAATTAACACTGAAGCTTTCTTT.

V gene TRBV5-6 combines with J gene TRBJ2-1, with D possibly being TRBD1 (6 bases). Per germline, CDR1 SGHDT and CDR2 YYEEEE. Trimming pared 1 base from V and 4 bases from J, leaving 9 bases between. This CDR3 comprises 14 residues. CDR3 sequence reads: CASSLLGAYNEQFF. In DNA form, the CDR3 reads TGTGCCAGCAGCTTGTTGGGGGCTTACAATGAGCAGTTCTTC.

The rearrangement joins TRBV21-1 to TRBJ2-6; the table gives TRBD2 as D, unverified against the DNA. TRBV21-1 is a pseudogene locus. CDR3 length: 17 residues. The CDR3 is CASTREYQGSGANVLTF. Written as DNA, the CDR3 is TGTGCCAGCACGCGGGAGTATCAGGGATCCGGGGCCAACGTCCTGACTTTC.

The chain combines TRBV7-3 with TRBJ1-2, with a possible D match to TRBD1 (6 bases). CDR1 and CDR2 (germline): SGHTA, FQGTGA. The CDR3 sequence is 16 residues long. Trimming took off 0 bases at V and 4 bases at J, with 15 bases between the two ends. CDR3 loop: CASSLTGAGDVYGYTF. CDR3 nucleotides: TGTGCCAGCAGCTTAACGGGGGCAGGGGACGTCTATGGCTACACCTTC.